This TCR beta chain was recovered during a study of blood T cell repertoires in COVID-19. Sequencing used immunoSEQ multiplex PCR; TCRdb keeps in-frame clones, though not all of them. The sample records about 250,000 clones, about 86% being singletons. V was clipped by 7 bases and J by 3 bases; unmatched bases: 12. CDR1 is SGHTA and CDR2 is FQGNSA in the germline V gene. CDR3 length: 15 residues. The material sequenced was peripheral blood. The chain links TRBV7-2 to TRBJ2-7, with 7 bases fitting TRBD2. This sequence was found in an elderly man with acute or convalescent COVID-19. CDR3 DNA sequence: TGTGCCAGCACCCAGAGGGGCGGGAGTAGCTACGAGCAGTACTTC. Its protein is CASTQRGGSSYEQYF.